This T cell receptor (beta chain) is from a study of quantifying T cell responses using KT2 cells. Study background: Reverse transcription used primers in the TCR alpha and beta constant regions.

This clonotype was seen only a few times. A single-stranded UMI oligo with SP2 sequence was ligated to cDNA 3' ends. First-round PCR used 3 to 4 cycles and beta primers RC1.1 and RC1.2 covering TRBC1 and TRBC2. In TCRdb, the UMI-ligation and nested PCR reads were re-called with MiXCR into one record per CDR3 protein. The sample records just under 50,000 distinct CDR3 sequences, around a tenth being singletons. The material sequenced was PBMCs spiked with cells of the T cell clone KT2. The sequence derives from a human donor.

The CDR3 sequence: CAISEYSGTGITGELFF. In DNA, the CDR3 is TGTGCCATCAGTGAGTATAGCGGAACAGGGATCACCGGGGAGCTGTTTTTT. The V gene is TRBV10-3, the J gene TRBJ2-2; D tentatively fits TRBD1 or TRBD2 (6 bases each). This CDR3 region has 17 residues. CDR1 is ENHRY, CDR2 SYGVKD, per germline. With 1 base removed from V and 4 bases from J, the gap between germline ends came to 16 bases.